The 20 T cell receptor beta chains below come from one sample, sequenced in a study of regulatory T cells in long-lasting Graves disease. Investigators prepared the TCR beta libraries by applying iRepertoire HTBI primers and Arm-PCR of CDR3 regions. TCRdb redid the calling of the multiplex PCR reads with MiXCR, one entry per CDR3 protein. Of about 540,000 distinct CDR3 sequences listed, 13% are singletons. Time point here: newly diagnosed GD, antithyroid drugs for less than 3 months. Preparation of the TCR library used RNA extracted from PBMCs. These same records also appear under a second study, on T cells in Graves' hyperthyroidism and ophthalmopathy.

Here the sequenced sample was peripheral blood mononuclear cells (PBMCs), taken at new diagnosis, from a patient treated with antithyroid drugs. Source of these receptors: a man in his thirties or forties with Graves disease.

This clonotype was counted only a few times. CDR3: CASSTGTAGSGELFF. The CDR3 DNA follows: TGTGCCAGCAGCACCGGGACAGCCGGTTCCGGGGAGCTGTTTTTT. This chain links TRBV9 with TRBJ2-2; 7 bases fit TRBD1. The germline gives CDR1 SGDLS, CDR2 YYNGEE. The J segment lost 6 bases and the V segment lost 4 bases, leaving 9 bases of the junction unmatched. The CDR3 runs to 15 residues.

For this clonotype: A much more abundant neighbour one base away suggests this may be a read error. This chain links TRBV30 with TRBJ1-1, with 8 nucleotides matching TRBD1. The CDR3 loop spans 16 amino acids. CDR1 is GTSNPN and CDR2 is SVGIG in the germline V gene (reference sequence). In DNA form, the CDR3 reads TGTGTCTGGAGTCACCGGACAGGGCAGCCCAACACTGAAGCTTTCTTT. It yields the protein CVWSHRTGQPNTEAFF. The complete variable domain, with remaining parts taken from reference TRBV30 and TRBJ1-1, reads SQTIHQWPATLVQPVGSPLSLECTVEGTSNPNLYWYRQAAGRGLQLLFYSVGIGQISSEVPQNLSASRPQDRQFILSSKKLLLSDSGFYLCVWSHRTGQPNTEAFFGQGTRLTVV.

This clonotype was seen a handful of times. This chain connects TRBV19 to TRBJ2-2, with 10 bases matching TRBD2. The CDR3 consists of 15 residues. J gave up 5 bases and V 10 bases, and 10 bases lay outside the gene matches. Looked up from germline, CDR1 is LNHDA and CDR2 is SQIVND (reference sequence). The DNA for the CDR3 is TGTGCCACCGAAGCGGGAGGGAGGGGTACCGGGGAGCTGTTTTTT. Amino acid sequence: CATEAGGRGTGELFF.

This sequence joins TRBV4-2 and TRBJ1-5; D unresolved. The CDR3 is made up of 16 amino acids. Germline CDR1 and CDR2: LGHNA and YNFKEQ. The V and J ends lost 2 bases and 0 bases respectively, with 11 bases between them. This chain's CDR3 is CASSQQDGDSNQPQHF. CDR3 DNA: TGTGCCAGCAGCCAACAGGACGGAGATAGCAATCAGCCCCAGCATTTT.

This clonotype was seen repeatedly, ten times or more. This chain uses TRBV20-1 with TRBJ1-1, with D uncertain. Trimming shortened V by 6 bases and J by 1 base, and 27 bases separated the two germline ends. Looked up from germline, CDR1 is DFQATT and CDR2 is SNEGSKA (reference sequence). The length of the CDR3 is 18 residues. CDR3 nucleotide sequence: TGCAGTGCCTTAGTCCAACGGCGGGGTTTATGGAGGAACACTGAAGCTTTCTTT. Translating it yields CSALVQRRGLWRNTEAFF.

Ten or more counts support this clonotype. The chain links TRBV12-3 or TRBV12-4 to TRBJ2-3, with 7 bases that match TRBD2. The CDR3 totals 15 residues. With 2 bases clipped from V and 5 bases from J, the junction kept 7 bases outside the gene matches. CDR3: CASSLLAVTGDTQYF. The CDR3 DNA reads TGTGCCAGCAGTTTACTAGCGGTGACGGGAGATACGCAGTATTTT.

This clonotype was picked up many times. This chain uses TRBV27 with TRBJ2-2, with 7 positions matching TRBD1. J was trimmed by 1 base and V by 1 base; bases with no gene match: 3. Germline V CDR1 and CDR2: MNHEY, SMNVEV (reference sequence). CDR3 size: 16 residues. Here the CDR3 reads CASSLLGQRNTGELFF. The CDR3 DNA sequence: TGTGCCAGCAGTTTATTGGGACAGAGGAACACCGGGGAGCTGTTTTTT.

Only a few counts were recorded for this clonotype. The rearrangement uses TRBV20-1 and TRBJ2-3, with D uncertain. There are 13 residues in the CDR3. Germline CDR1 DFQATT, CDR2 SNEGSKA (reference sequence). The germline V and J ends were trimmed by 0 bases and 7 bases, with 11 bases remaining between them. The CDR3 DNA sequence: TGCAGTGCTAGAGACCCGGGCCTATATACGCAGTATTTT. It yields the protein CSARDPGLYTQYF.

This clonotype was observed at least ten times. The rearrangement links TRBV25-1 to TRBJ1-4; a possible D gene is TRBD1 (5 bases). Trimming removed 3 bases from V and 8 bases from J, with 13 bases in between. CDR1 and CDR2 from the germline V gene are MGHDK and SYGVNS. There are 14 residues in the CDR3. CDR3 nucleotides: TGTGCCAGCAGTGATCCTCAGGGTAACGAAAAACTGTTTTTT. Residues: CASSDPQGNEKLFF.

The rearrangement uses TRBV5-8 and TRBJ2-3; D possibly corresponds to TRBD2 (6 bases). With 0 bases removed from V and 3 bases from J, the gap between germline ends came to 17 bases. The CDR3 covers 17 residues. Germline V gene lookup returns CDR1 SGHTS and CDR2 YDEGEE. The CDR3, as DNA: TGTGCCAGCAGCTTGGGCCGGGGCGCGGGGCAAACAGATACGCAGTATTTT. Residues: CASSLGRGAGQTDTQYF.

This chain uses TRBV14 with TRBJ2-1; D perhaps matches TRBD2 (6 bases). The end of the DNA aligns better with TRBJ2-5, so the J call may be wrong. CDR3 size: 14 residues. Germline V CDR1 and CDR2: SGHDN, FVKESK. In DNA form, the CDR3 reads TGTGCCAGCAGCCCAAGGGGCGGGAAAGAGACCCAGTACTTC. Translating gives CASSPRGGKETQYF.

A few counts support this clonotype. The rearrangement links TRBV7-9 to TRBJ2-3; unclear D gene. The germline gives CDR1 SEHNR, CDR2 FQNEAQ (reference sequence). This CDR3 comprises 12 residues. V gave up 2 bases and J gave up 5 bases, with 5 bases separating them. CDR3 sequence: CASSLNVDTQYF. DNA of the CDR3: TGTGCCAGCAGCTTAAATGTAGATACGCAGTATTTT.

This clonotype was counted many times. The V and J genes are TRBV12-3 or TRBV12-4 and TRBJ2-1; 8 bases line up with TRBD2. The trim removed 5 bases at V and 0 bases at J, leaving 21 bases unmatched. The CDR3 contains 21 residues. CDR3 coding DNA: TGTGCCAGCAGTGCCCAAGGGGTAGCGGGGCCAAAGGGGCTCTCCTACAATGAGCAGTTCTTC. The encoded protein is CASSAQGVAGPKGLSYNEQFF.

This clonotype was recorded a few times. This chain joins TRBV30 and TRBJ2-2; 9 nucleotides align to TRBD2. Unmatched junction bases numbered 0, after V lost 0 bases and J lost 1 base. The CDR3 extends over 15 amino acids. Germline CDR1 is GTSNPN and CDR2 is SVGIG (reference sequence). The CDR3 sequence is CAWSVAGGNTGELFF. Written as DNA, the CDR3 is TGTGCCTGGAGTGTAGCGGGAGGGAACACCGGGGAGCTGTTTTTT.

The rearrangement links TRBV12-3 or TRBV12-4 to TRBJ1-1; D is ambiguous. The ends were cut back, 4 bases at V and 12 bases at J, with 12 bases in the middle. This CDR3 spans 11 amino acids. CDR3 bases: TGTGCCAGCAGTTCAACCTCACGTACTTTCTTT. Translation: CASSSTSRTFF.

This clonotype came up many times. The rearrangement links TRBV20-1 to TRBJ1-4, with a possible D match to TRBD1 (5 bases). This CDR3 has 13 amino acids. Germline assignment: CDR1 DFQATT and CDR2 SNEGSKA (reference sequence). V was clipped by 5 bases and J by 4 bases, with 11 bases between them. The CDR3, as DNA: TGCAGTGCTCGCGGGACGGGTAATGAAAAACTGTTTTTT. As protein: CSARGTGNEKLFF.

This clonotype has a count of ten or more. The chain joins TRBV20-1 to TRBJ2-7; D is possibly TRBD2 (6 bases). The CDR3 extends over 16 amino acids. Looked up from germline, CDR1 is DFQATT and CDR2 is SNEGSKA (reference sequence). Trimming stripped 3 bases from V and 0 bases from J, with 18 bases between. The CDR3 protein is CSARGGRHESSYEQYF. CDR3 coding DNA: TGCAGTGCTAGGGGAGGTAGACACGAGAGCTCCTACGAGCAGTACTTC.

At least ten counts were recorded for this clonotype. The J gene is TRBJ2-5, the V gene TRBV19; D not certain. The CDR3 sequence is 13 residues long. The V end was cut by 3 bases, the J end by 5 bases, with 10 bases between. In germline, CDR1 is LNHDA, CDR2 SQIVND (reference sequence). The CDR3 region has the DNA TGTGCCAGTAGTATTGCGCCGGGTGAGACCCAGTACTTC. Translated: CASSIAPGETQYF.

The chain links TRBV6-2 or TRBV6-3 to TRBJ2-5; 11 bases align to TRBD2. This CDR3 has 17 residues. Germline-derived CDR1 and CDR2 are MNHEY and SVGEGT. V lost 5 bases, J lost 5 bases, and 13 bases stayed unmatched. The CDR3: CASSELAGDPKGETQYF. DNA of the CDR3: TGTGCCAGCAGTGAACTAGCGGGAGATCCGAAGGGGGAGACCCAGTACTTC.

This clonotype has a count of ten or more. This chain joins TRBV7-9 and TRBJ1-5; 11 positions agree with TRBD1. Germline assignment: CDR1 SEHNR and CDR2 FQNEAQ (reference sequence). This CDR3 spans 15 amino acids. J was trimmed by 6 bases and V by 3 bases; bases with no gene match: 4. The CDR3 DNA reads as TGTGCCAGCAGCTTGGGACAGGGGGGCGGTCAGCCCCAGCATTTT. Translating it yields CASSLGQGGGQPQHF. Supplemented by reference TRBV7-9 and TRBJ1-5, the full variable domain reads DTGVSQNPRHKITKRGQNVTFRCDPISEHNRLYWYRQTLGQGPEFLTYFQNEAQLEKSRLLSDRFSAERPKGSFSTLEIQRTEQGDSAMYLCASSLGQGGGQPQHFGDGTRLSIL.